This T cell receptor beta chain was sequenced for a study of T cells in Graves' hyperthyroidism and ophthalmopathy (dated by TCRdb to between 2018 and 2021). Study-level background: To identify distinguishing TCR V-J signatures, a discovery cohort of about a hundred patients was used, comprising 40 to 45 with Graves' ophthalmopathy and around 60 with stable Graves' hyperthyroidism. An independent validation cohort of 18 to 20 hyperthyroidism patients and approximately 16 patients who later progressed to ophthalmopathy tested prospective prediction of ophthalmopathy. TCR Vbeta CDR3 sequencing of around 130 peripheral blood samples (under 45 ophthalmopathy, around 80 hyperthyroidism and some 17 progressor patients) is reported in the paper. After sampling, hyperthyroidism patients received methimazole starting at 30 mg daily, and ophthalmopathy patients received high-dose intravenous methylprednisolone. The roughly 91 discovery patients were randomly divided into training and test sets at a 7:3 ratio. In addition, the study compared T-cell repertoires in thyroid tissue and in blood from roughly six Graves' hyperthyroidism patients. Here is what the overall study found, with its caveats: Ophthalmopathy was separated from stable hyperthyroidism by a 13 V-J signature model, with approximately 86% sensitivity and approximately 84% specificity obtained in cross-validation and 80%/75% obtained in testing. Most expanded thyroid clonotypes (frequency above 0.001) were also detected in blood, a finding suggesting that blood repertoires may reflect thyroid immune responses. No statistical method was used to fix the sample size in advance, and group allocation was not hidden from the investigators. In validation, the model predicted progression to ophthalmopathy with 55% to 71% sensitivity and less than 80% specificity, a median of 6.5 months before onset.

Amplification of TCR beta CDR3 regions was carried out from RNA transcripts. A first-round RT-PCR of the TCR CDR3 used the HTBI primer set with the Qiagen OneStep RT-PCR kit. The libraries were constructed in a second round of multiplex PCR and then size-selected and purified. Libraries were sequenced paired-end with 100 bp reads on an Illumina HiSeq2000. In the source study's methods: SOAPnuke was used to process the raw data, with reads discarded if the reads contained adapters or uncalled bases, had a mean Phred below 15, or lacked an exact constant-primer or identifier match. High-quality paired reads were merged using COPE v1.2.5, and each unique nucleotide sequence was defined as a clonotype. MiTCR v1.1 was used to align the clonotypes against IMGT TRBV, TRBD and TRBJ reference segments. Analysis was restricted to V-J combinations with a frequency above 0.0001, which covered roughly 99% of repertoires. The TCS score was defined as F50 (clonal expansion) divided by E x V (chaos), with BLOSUM62-based TCRdist calculated between CDR3 peptides within each V-J. Welch's t-statistics and random forest reduced 514 V-J features to 13, which were used in a naive Bayes classifier (R e1071). The Morisita-Horn index was used to measure how similar the thyroid and blood repertoires were. TCRdb took the public reads, trimmed them with fastp at Q25, ran MiXCR for clone calling and kept in-frame beta chains. Merged by CDR3 protein, the rows form single entries marked with the most common genes and DNA. TCRdb assigned the V and J calls; the authors' analysis was not used. The sample table contains about 98,000 distinct CDR3 sequences; only one count was recorded for approximately 42% of them. 10% of the sample belongs to the ten largest clones.

Stable Graves' hyperthyroidism was defined as the absence of progression to ophthalmopathy over 18 months of follow-up. Hyperthyroidism patients were newly diagnosed, with disease duration under 2 months, and aged 18 to 65 years. Any patient with an uncontrolled infection, another autoimmune disease, pregnancy or lactation was excluded. Diagnoses were based on clinical symptoms, serum thyroxine and TRAb, thyroid ultrasound and orbital computed tomography. Total RNA was extracted using Trizol reagent, and RNA quality was assessed on an Agilent 2100 Bioanalyzer. Deletion took 6 bases off V and 7 bases off J, with a span of 12 bases between the germline ends. CDR1 PRHDT and CDR2 FYEKMQ are derived from the germline V gene (reference sequence). Including the terminal cysteine and phenylalanine, the CDR3 comprises 12 residues. Only the CDR3 DNA is retained, 36 bases long and in frame from the first base.

This clonotype was counted ten times or more. The target of this receptor is not known. No per-base quality is available; no much larger clone lies one base away. This clonotype was obtained from a woman aged 30 to 39 with Graves' hyperthyroidism. The V and J genes are TRBV13 and TRBJ1-1; TRBD1 is possibly the D segment (5 matching bases). Sequenced sample: peripheral blood or thyroid tissue (not recorded which). The CDR3 is CASRIGGNEAFF. The nucleotides read TGTGCCAGCAGAATTGGGGGGAATGAAGCTTTCTTT.